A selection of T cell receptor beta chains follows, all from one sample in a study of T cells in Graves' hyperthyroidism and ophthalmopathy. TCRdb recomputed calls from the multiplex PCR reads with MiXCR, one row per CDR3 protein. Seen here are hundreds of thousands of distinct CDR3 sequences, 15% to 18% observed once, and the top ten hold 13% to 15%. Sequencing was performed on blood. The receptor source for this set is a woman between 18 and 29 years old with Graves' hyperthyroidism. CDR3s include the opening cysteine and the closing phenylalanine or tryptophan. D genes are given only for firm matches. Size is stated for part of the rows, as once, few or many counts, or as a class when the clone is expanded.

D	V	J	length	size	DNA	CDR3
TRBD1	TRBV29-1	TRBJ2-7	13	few	TGCAGCGTGGCAAGGACAGGTCGGCACGAGCAGTACTTC	CSVARTGRHEQYF
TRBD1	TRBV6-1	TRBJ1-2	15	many	TGTGCCAGCAGTGGGGGGACAGGCTCGTTCCGTGGCTACACCTTC	CASSGGTGSFRGYTF
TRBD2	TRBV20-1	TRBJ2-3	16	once	TGCAGTGCTAGCGACCGACTAGCGGGGGGCGCAGATACGCAGTATTTT	CSASDRLAGGADTQYF
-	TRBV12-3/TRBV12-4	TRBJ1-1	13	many	TGTGCCAGCAGTTTTCTCGGGCTGACTGAAGCTTTCTTT	CASSFLGLTEAFF
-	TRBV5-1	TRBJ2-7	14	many	TGCGCCAGTTATCAACAGGGACGGTCCTACGAGCAGTACTTC	CASYQQGRSYEQYF
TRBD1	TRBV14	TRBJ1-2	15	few	TGTGCCAGCAGCTATCCTTTGACAGGGGAAAATGGCTACACCTTC	CASSYPLTGENGYTF
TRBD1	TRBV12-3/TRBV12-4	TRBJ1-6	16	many	TGTGCCAGCAGTTTGAGGGCAGGGGGCCCCGGATCACCCCTCCACTTT	CASSLRAGGPGSPLHF
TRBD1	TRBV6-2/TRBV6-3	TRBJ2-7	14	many	TGTGCCAGCAGCGGACAGGGGAGCTCCTACGAGCAGTACTTC	CASSGQGSSYEQYF
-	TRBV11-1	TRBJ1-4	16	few	TGTGCCAGCAGCCCAGGGACGACAGGAAATAATGAAAAACTGTTTTTT	CASSPGTTGNNEKLFF
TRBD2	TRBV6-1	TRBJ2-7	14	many	TGTGCCAGCAGTGAACCTAGCGGGAGGGCAGAGCAGTACTTC	CASSEPSGRAEQYF
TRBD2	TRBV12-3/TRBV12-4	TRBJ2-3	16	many	TGTGCCAGCAGTTTGTTCGGCGGGGGGGCCACAGATACGCAGTATTTT	CASSLFGGGATDTQYF
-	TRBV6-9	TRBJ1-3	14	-	TGTGCCAGCAGTTACGACGGGACTGGAAACACCATATATTTT	CASSYDGTGNTIYF
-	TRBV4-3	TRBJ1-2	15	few	TGCGCCAGCAGCCAAGGGAGGGGCACCACCTATGGCTACACCTTC	CASSQGRGTTYGYTF
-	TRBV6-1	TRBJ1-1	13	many	TGTGCCAGCAGTCTACTCATCGGGGGACGAGCTTTCTTT	CASSLLIGGRAFF
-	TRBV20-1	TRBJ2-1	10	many	TGCAGTGCTTCCAATGTCGAGCAGTTCTTC	CSASNVEQFF
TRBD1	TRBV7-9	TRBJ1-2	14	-	TGTGCCAGCAGCCACGATGACAGGGGGCGAGGCTACACCTTC	CASSHDDRGRGYTF
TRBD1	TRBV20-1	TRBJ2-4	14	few	TGCAGTGCGGCGGACAGGGGTACCAAAAACATTCAGTACTTC	CSAADRGTKNIQYF
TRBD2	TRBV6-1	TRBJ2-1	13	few	TGTGCCAGCACCAGCTACACTAGCGGGGAGCAGTTCTTC	CASTSYTSGEQFF
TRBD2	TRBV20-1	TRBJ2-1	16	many	TGCAGTGCTAGAGATTCGTGGCGGGAGAAGTGGAATGAGCAGTTCTTC	CSARDSWREKWNEQFF
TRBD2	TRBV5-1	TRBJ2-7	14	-	TGCGCCAGCAGCCCGGGACTAGCGGGGAAGGAGCAGTACTTC	CASSPGLAGKEQYF
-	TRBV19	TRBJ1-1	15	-	TGTGCCAGTAGTATACTAGGACTAACGAACACTGAAGCTTTCTTT	CASSILGLTNTEAFF
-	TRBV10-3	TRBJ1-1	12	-	TGTGCCATCAGTGAGAAGGGGACTGAAGCTTTCTTT	CAISEKGTEAFF
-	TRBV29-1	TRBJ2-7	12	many	TGCAGCGTTGGTGAGGGAATCTACGAGCAGTACTTC	CSVGEGIYEQYF
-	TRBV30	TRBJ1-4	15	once	TGTGCCTGGAGTGTACTCCAGGGTCCTAATGAAAAACTGTTTTTT	CAWSVLQGPNEKLFF
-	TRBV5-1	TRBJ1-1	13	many	TGCGCCAGCAGCTTGGGCAAGAACACTGAAGCTTTCTTT	CASSLGKNTEAFF
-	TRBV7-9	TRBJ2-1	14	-	TGTGCCAGCAGCTTAGGAGGCCATAGTAATGAGCAGTTCTTC	CASSLGGHSNEQFF
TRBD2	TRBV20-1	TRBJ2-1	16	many	TGCAGTGCGAGAGAGGCGGGAGCATCGTTCTACAATGAGCAGTTCTTC	CSAREAGASFYNEQFF
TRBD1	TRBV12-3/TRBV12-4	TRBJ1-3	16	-	TGTGCCAGCAGCCGCCCCGGGACAGGGGATGGAAACACCATATATTTT	CASSRPGTGDGNTIYF
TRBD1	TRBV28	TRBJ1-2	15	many	TGTGCCAGCACGTTATTGGACAGGGGGAACTATGGCTACACCTTC	CASTLLDRGNYGYTF
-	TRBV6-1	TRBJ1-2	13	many	TGTGCCAGCAGCTTAAAAGGGATGTTTGGCTACACCTTC	CASSLKGMFGYTF
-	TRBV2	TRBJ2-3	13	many	TGTGCCAGCCCGGGACTCAGCACAGATACGCAGTATTTT	CASPGLSTDTQYF
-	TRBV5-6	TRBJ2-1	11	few	TGTGCCAGCAGCTTGTTGAATGAGCAGTTCTTC	CASSLLNEQFF
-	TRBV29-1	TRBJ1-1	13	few	TGCAGCGTTTCAGGGCGGGTGAACACTGAAGCTTTCTTT	CSVSGRVNTEAFF
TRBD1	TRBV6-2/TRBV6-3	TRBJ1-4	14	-	TGTGCCAGCAGGACAGGGGCCATGGATGAAAAACTGTTTTTT	CASRTGAMDEKLFF
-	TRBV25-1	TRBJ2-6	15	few	TGTGCCAGCAGTGAATCAGGGCCCGGGGCCAACGTCCTGACTTTC	CASSESGPGANVLTF
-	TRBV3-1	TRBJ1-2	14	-	TGTGCCAGCAGCCCGAAGATCGCAGGGGATGGCTACACCTTC	CASSPKIAGDGYTF
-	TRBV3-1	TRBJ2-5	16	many	TGTGCCAGCAGCCAATCGACGGGGGCGGGCAAAGAGACCCAGTACTTC	CASSQSTGAGKETQYF
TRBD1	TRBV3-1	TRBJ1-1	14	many	TGTGCCAGCAGCCAAGTCCCGGGACAGGGTGAAGCTTTCTTT	CASSQVPGQGEAFF
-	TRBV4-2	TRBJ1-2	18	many	TGTGCCAGCAGCCAAGCATACCTCTCCCGAGGTAGCGCCTATGGCTACACCTTC	CASSQAYLSRGSAYGYTF
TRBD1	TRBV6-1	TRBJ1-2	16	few	TGTGCCAGCTATGGGGGACAGGGGGCTTTCGACTATGGCTACACCTTC	CASYGGQGAFDYGYTF
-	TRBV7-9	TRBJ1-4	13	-	TGTGCCAGCAGCGAGGCGTACGGTGAAAAACTGTTTTTT	CASSEAYGEKLFF
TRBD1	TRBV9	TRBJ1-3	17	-	TGTGCCAGCAGCGTAGACCCAATTGAGGGGGCAAAAAACACCATATATTTT	CASSVDPIEGAKNTIYF
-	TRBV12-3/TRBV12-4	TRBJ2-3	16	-	TGTGCCAGCAGTTTCTCCGGGGGCGGGAGCACAGATACGCAGTATTTT	CASSFSGGGSTDTQYF
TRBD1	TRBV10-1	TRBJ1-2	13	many	TGCGCCAGCAGTGACGACAGGGCCTATGGCTACACCTTC	CASSDDRAYGYTF
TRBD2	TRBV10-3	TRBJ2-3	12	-	TGTGCCATCGGACTAGCGCAAGATACGCAGTATTTT	CAIGLAQDTQYF
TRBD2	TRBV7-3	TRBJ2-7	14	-	TGTGCCAGCAGCTTAGGCGGGAGCAAGTACGAGCAGTACTTC	CASSLGGSKYEQYF
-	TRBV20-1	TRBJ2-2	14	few	TGCAGTGCTCTAACCGGGCAGAACACCGGGGAGCTGTTTTTT	CSALTGQNTGELFF
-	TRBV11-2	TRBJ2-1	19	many	TGTGCCAGCAGCTTACTCTTCCGTTCGACAGGCGAATACAACAATGAGCAGTTCTTC	CASSLLFRSTGEYNNEQFF
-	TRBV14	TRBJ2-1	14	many	TGTGCCAGCAGCCAAGATCTGATCAACAATGAGCAGTTCTTC	CASSQDLINNEQFF
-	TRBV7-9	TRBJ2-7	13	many	TGTGCCAGCAGCCAGATGGAGTTTGGGGAGCAGTACTTC	CASSQMEFGEQYF
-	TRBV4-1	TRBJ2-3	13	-	TGCGCCAGCAGCCAAGATATCCCAGATACGCAGTATTTT	CASSQDIPDTQYF
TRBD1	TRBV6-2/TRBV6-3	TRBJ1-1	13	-	TGTGCCAGCAGGCAGGGGGCTAGCACTGAAGCTTTCTTT	CASRQGASTEAFF
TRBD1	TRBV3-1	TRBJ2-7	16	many	TGTGCCAGCAGCCAGGAGACAGGGGGGGATCTTCACGAGCAGTACTTC	CASSQETGGDLHEQYF
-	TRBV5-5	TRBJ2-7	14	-	TGTGCCAGCAGCTTGCCAGGGGACTACTACGAGCAGTACTTC	CASSLPGDYYEQYF
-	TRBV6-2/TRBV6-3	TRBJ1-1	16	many	TGTGCCGGCAGTTACGGTTCTAGTGGTCGGCGGACTGAAGCTTTCTTT	CAGSYGSSGRRTEAFF